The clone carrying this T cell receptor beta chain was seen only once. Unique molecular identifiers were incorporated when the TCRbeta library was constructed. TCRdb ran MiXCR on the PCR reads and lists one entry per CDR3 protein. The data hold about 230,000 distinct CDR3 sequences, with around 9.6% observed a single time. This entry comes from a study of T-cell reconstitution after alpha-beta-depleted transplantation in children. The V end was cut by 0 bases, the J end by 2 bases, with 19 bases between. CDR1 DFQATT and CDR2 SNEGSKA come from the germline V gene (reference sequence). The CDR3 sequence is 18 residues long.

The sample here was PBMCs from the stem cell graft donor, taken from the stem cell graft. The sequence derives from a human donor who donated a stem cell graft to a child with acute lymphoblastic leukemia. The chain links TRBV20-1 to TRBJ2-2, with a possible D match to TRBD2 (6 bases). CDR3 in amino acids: CSARDPGGVPINTGELFF. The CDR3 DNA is TGCAGTGCTAGAGATCCGGGCGGGGTCCCGATCAACACCGGGGAGCTGTTTTTT.